This T cell receptor (beta chain) was captured by sequencing in a study of blood T cell repertoires in COVID-19. Overall study: The United States, Italy and Spain supplied acute and convalescent COVID-19 samples.

The germline gives CDR1 SGHVS, CDR2 FNYEAQ. The CDR3 is made up of 16 amino acids. V gave up 5 bases and J gave up 7 bases; unmatched junction bases: 9. Study processing details: Reference gene primer amplification yielded estimated nucleated cell counts. Assay used: immunoSEQ multiplex PCR; TCRdb lists only in-frame clones, some missing. V, J and clone size reflect that table, while D and trimming were determined from the DNA. Of 20,000 to 30,000 clones listed, around 86% are singletons. Source material: peripheral blood. V gene TRBV7-6 combines with J gene TRBJ2-2, with 11 bases matching TRBD1. The origin of this receptor is a man aged 50-59 years with active COVID-19. CDR3 protein: CASSPLGQGAVGELFF. DNA for the CDR3: TGTGCCAGCAGCCCCCTCGGACAGGGGGCGGTCGGGGAGCTGTTTTTT. Full variable domain (missing parts from reference TRBV7-6 and TRBJ2-2): GAGVSQSPRYKVTKRGQDVALRCDPISGHVSLYWYRQALGQGPEFLTYFNYEAQQDKSGLPNDRFSAERPEGSISTLTIQRTEQRDSAMYRCASSPLGQGAVGELFFGEGSRLTVL.